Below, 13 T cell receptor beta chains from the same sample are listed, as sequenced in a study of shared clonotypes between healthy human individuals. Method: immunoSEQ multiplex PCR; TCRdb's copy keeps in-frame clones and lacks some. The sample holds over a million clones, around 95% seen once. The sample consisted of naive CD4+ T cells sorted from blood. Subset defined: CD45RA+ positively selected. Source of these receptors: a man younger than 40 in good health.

For the CDR3, the DNA is TGTGCCAGCTCTCCGATCTTGGGTACTAGCGGGAGTCAAGAGACCCAGTACTTC. It codes for CASSPILGTSGSQETQYF. V is TRBV5-5 and J is TRBJ2-5; 11 bases are a match to TRBD2. Per germline, CDR1 SGHKS and CDR2 YYEKEE (reference sequence). The CDR3 sequence is 18 residues long. J lost 2 bases, V lost 7 bases, and 16 bases had no gene match.

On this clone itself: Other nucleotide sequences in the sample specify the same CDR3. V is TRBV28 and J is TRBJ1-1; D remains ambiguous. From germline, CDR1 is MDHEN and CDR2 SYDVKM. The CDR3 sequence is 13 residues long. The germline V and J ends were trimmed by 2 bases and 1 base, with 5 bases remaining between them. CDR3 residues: CASSLPENTEAFF. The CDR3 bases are TGTGCCAGCAGTTTACCGGAGAACACTGAAGCTTTCTTT.

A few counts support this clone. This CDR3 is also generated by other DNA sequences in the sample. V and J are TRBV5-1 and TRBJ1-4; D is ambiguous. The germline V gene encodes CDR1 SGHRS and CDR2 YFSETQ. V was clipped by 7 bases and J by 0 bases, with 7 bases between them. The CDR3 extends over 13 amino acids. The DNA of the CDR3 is TGCGCCAGCCGCGGGACAACTAATGAAAAACTGTTTTTT. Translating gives CASRGTTNEKLFF.

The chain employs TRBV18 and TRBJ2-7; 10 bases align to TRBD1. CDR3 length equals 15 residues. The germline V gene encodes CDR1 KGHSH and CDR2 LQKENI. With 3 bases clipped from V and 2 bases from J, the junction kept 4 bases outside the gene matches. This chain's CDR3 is CASSPKGQGAYEQYF. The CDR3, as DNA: TGTGCCAGCTCACCTAAAGGACAGGGGGCCTACGAGCAGTACTTC. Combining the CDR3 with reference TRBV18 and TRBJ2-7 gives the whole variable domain NAGVMQNPRHLVRRRGQEARLRCSPMKGHSHVYWYRQLPEEGLKFMVYLQKENIIDESGMPKERFSAEFPKEGPSILRIQQVVRGDSAAYFCASSPKGQGAYEQYFGPGTRLTVT.

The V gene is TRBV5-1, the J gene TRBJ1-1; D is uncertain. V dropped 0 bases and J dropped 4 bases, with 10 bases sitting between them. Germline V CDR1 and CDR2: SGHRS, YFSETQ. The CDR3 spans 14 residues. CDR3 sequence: CASSLVGSSTEAFF. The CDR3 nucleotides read TGCGCCAGCAGCTTGGTTGGGTCGAGCACTGAAGCTTTCTTT.

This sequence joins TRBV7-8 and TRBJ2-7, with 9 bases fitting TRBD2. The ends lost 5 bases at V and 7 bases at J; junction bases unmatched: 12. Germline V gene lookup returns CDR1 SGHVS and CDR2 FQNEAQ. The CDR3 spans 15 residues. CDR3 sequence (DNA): TGTGCCAGCAGCCGTCGGGCGGGAGGGCCGGGGGAGCAGTACTTC. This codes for CASSRRAGGPGEQYF.

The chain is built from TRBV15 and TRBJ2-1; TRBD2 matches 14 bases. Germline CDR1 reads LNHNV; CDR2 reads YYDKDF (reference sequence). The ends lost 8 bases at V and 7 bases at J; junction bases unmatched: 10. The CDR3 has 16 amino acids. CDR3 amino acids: CATRPGLAGVVNEQFF. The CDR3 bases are TGTGCCACCCGCCCGGGACTAGCGGGAGTAGTAAATGAGCAGTTCTTC.

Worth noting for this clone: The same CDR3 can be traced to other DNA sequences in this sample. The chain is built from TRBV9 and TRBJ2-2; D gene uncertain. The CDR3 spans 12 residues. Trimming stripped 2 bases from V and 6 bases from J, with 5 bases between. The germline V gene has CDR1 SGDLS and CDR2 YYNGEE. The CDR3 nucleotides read TGTGCCAGCAGCGTCCGTGCCGGGGAGCTGTTTTTT. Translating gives CASSVRAGELFF.

CDR3 in DNA: TGTGCCAGCAGCTCACAGGGAAACGTTTTCTTC. Encoded protein: CASSSQGNVFF. This rearrangement joins TRBV7-9 to TRBJ2-1; D is perhaps TRBD1 (6 bases). Germline V lookup: CDR1 SEHNR, CDR2 FQNEAQ (reference sequence). CDR3 length equals 11 residues. The V and J ends lost 4 bases and 16 bases respectively, with 14 bases between them.

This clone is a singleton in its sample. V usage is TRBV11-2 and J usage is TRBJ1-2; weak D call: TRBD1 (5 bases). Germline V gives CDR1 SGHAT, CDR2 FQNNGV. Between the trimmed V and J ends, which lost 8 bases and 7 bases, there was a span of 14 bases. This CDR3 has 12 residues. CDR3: CASALGGSGYTF. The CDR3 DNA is TGTGCCAGCGCGTTGGGGGGTTCTGGCTACACCTTC.

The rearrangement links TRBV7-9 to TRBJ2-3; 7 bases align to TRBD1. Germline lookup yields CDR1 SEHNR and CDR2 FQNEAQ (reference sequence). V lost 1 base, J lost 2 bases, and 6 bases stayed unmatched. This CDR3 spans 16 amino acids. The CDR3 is CASSLVIGGFTDTQYF. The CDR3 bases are TGTGCCAGCAGCTTAGTTATAGGGGGCTTCACAGATACGCAGTATTTT. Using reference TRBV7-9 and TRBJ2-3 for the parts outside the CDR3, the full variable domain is DTGVSQNPRHKITKRGQNVTFRCDPISEHNRLYWYRQTLGQGPEFLTYFQNEAQLEKSRLLSDRFSAERPKGSFSTLEIQRTEQGDSAMYLCASSLVIGGFTDTQYFGPGTRLTVL.

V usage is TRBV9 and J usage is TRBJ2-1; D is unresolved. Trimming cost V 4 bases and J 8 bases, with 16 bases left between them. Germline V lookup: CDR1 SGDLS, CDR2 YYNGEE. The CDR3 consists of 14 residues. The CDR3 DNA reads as TGTGCCAGCAGCCTCCTCGTGAGTGGCGATGAGCAGTTCTTC. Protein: CASSLLVSGDEQFF.

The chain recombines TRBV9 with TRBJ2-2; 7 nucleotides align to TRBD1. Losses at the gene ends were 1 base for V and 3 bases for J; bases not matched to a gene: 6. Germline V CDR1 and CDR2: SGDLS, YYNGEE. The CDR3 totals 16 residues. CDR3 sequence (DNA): TGTGCCAGCAGCGTAAGGGGACAGAGGGACACCGGGGAGCTGTTTTTT. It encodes CASSVRGQRDTGELFF.